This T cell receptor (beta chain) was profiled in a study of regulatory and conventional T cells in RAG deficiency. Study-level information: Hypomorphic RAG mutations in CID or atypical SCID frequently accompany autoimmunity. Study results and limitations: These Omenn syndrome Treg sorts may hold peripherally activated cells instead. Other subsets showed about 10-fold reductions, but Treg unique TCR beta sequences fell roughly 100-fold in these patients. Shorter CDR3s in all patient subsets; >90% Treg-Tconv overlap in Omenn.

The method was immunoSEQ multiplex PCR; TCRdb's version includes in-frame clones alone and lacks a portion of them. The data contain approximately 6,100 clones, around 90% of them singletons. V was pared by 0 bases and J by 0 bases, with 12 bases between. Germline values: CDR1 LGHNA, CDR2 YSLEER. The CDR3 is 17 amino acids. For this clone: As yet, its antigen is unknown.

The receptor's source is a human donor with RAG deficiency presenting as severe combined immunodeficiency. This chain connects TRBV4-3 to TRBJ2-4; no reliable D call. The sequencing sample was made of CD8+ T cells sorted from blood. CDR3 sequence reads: CASSQDSRSVAKNIQYF. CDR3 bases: TGCGCCAGCAGCCAAGACTCGCGAAGTGTAGCCAAAAACATTCAGTACTTC.